The sequence of this T cell receptor beta chain was determined in a study of shared clonotypes between healthy human individuals. In the study's own analysis: Filtering differed since immunoSEQ provided only junctions, with no quality scores. Assay: immunoSEQ multiplex PCR; the TCRdb copy retains only in-frame clones and omits some. V and J calls and clone size follow that table, whereas D and trimming were derived from the DNA. The sample records approximately 2,000,000 clones, just under 95% being singletons. This clone appeared a few times. Its cognate antigen is unknown. Findings and caveats of the study: In contrast to clonotypes shared by all four donors, non-shared clonotypes had lower generation probabilities. Clonotype sharing among donors, it was expected, would be affected by sequencing depth.

Selected positively for CCR7 and CD45RO-negative, naive CD8 cells excluded terminally differentiated effector memory CD45RA+ cells. This TCR was recovered from a man between 18 and 29 years old in good health. Some clones in this sample may be carry-over from other donors' samples. Sequenced sample: naive CD8+ T cells from PBMCs.

The DNA of the CDR3 is TGTGCCAGCAGCCTCCCGACGAGTGTTGAAGCTTTCTTT. Its protein is CASSLPTSVEAFF. This chain uses TRBV16 with TRBJ1-1; unclear D gene. CDR3 length equals 13 residues. V was trimmed by 4 bases and J by 7 bases, leaving 13 bases between them. CDR1 KGHSY and CDR2 FQNENV come from the germline V gene.